This T cell receptor (beta chain) was documented in a study of shared clonotypes between healthy human individuals (dated by TCRdb to about 2020). For context, the study as a whole: The cohort comprised a couple of women and a few men aged 18 to 49 years. For each donor, CD4 naive and CD4 memory were each run on three plates, CD8 naive on two plates, and CD8 memory on one plate. Blood TCR repertoires of a handful of healthy adults were deeply sequenced to estimate repertoire size and the extent of clonotype sharing between individuals. Libraries were prepared and TCR repertoires were sequenced by different laboratories using diverse techniques, in order to increase sequencing depth and limit assay-specific biases. Leukapheresis yielded between about 0.9 and 8.9 billion PBMCs per donor.

General findings and caveats noted by the study authors: Naive subsets generally had larger estimated clonotype richness than memory subsets. Approximately 5% of naive CD4, 3.5% of naive CD8, approximately 2.2% of memory CD4, and 0.35% to 0.4% of memory CD8 clonotypes were shared across several donors. Sampling was limited to blood, and TCR repertoires in tissue likely differ from TCR repertoires in blood. Based on pairwise subsampling, the degree of clonotype sharing among donors was expected to be affected by sequencing depth. Rarefaction of sorted-subset datasets indicated incomplete sequencing despite the large sequencing depth. The genetic and exposure-history diversity represented was limited by the small number of donors. Clonotypes shared by all four sorted-subset donors showed higher generation probabilities than non-shared clonotypes.

CDR1 and CDR2 are drawn from the germline V gene: SGDLS, YYNGEE. The germline ends are 18 bases apart after V is trimmed by 3 bases and J by 3 bases. From the cysteine through the phenylalanine, the CDR3 covers 16 amino acids. The read is trimmed to its CDR3 DNA, 48 bases read in frame from base 1. CD8 naive samples consisted of CD45RO-negative cells that were positively selected for CCR7, yielding a CD45RA+CCR7+ population without TemRA cells. Donors were healthy HIV-negative adults with no recently reported acute infections or vaccinations. All donors were Caucasian adults living in Nashville, Tennessee, USA. Blood was obtained by leukapheresis, after which PBMCs were separated by Ficoll-Histopaque density gradient centrifugation and cryopreserved in liquid nitrogen vapor phase. Analytical flow cytometry was used to check the purity and quantity of each magnetically sorted T cell population. From each sorted fraction, genomic DNA was isolated and quantified by UV absorbance on a Nanodrop 2000c.

TCR CDR3 regions were amplified from genomic DNA by multiplex PCR using the deep immunoSEQ assay. For each cell subset, the extracted genomic DNA was distributed evenly across all wells of several immunoSEQ 96-well plates, and each plate served as one replicate. Each replicate PCR for sorted subsets received about 180 ng genomic DNA, equal to roughly 30,000 T cell genomes. The purified libraries were quantified using a Qubit 3.0 fluorometer, sized with a Bioanalyzer 2100, and then quantified again using the KAPA Library Quantification kit. Every immunoSEQ 96-well plate was sequenced on a dedicated single-read 150-cycle Illumina NextSeq 550 flow cell. Concerning the study's data processing: The immunoSEQ output contained only junctional sequences without quality scores, so filtering could not match that applied to full-length reads. To assign V/J genes and CDR3, sequences were annotated using PyIR, a Python wrapper for IgBLAST v1.9, with IMGT germline references. Reads were filtered out if the reads had weak V/J assignments (E-value above 1e-6), no CDR3, stop codons, out-of-frame junctions, or ambiguous translated residues. V3J clonotypes were defined as sequences sharing an identical inferred V gene, J gene, and CDR3 amino acid sequence. Percentage overlap between repertoires was computed as shared unique clonotypes divided by the size of the smaller repertoire. RTK rarefaction, the Chao1 estimator, and Recon v2.1 estimates of unobserved clonotypes were used to assess repertoire richness. OLGA was used to compute generation probabilities for all TCRbeta clonotypes that the gDNA method yielded from a handful of donors. TCRdb re-hosts the immuneACCESS table, in-frame sequences only. Its copies lack some clones; in the studies checked, an unresolved V gene accounts for under half of them, and the cause for the rest is not known. That table gives V, J and clone size, and the DNA gave D and trimming. The sample data list over 2 million clones, and about 95% of these were observed just once. The ten most abundant clones make up 1% to 1.3% of the sample.

Regarding this clone: No cognate antigen has been identified for it. No quality values exist for individual bases; no much larger clone is one base distant.

The origin of this receptor is a man younger than 35 in good health. The chain couples TRBV9 to TRBJ1-2; perhaps TRBD1 is the D gene, with 6 bases matching. Sequenced input: naive CD8+ T cells sorted from blood. The label giving this sample's cell subset or site can be read as: CD45RA+CCR7+. CDR3 protein: CASSEGTGIEYYGYTF. DNA sequence: TGTGCCAGCAGCGAGGGAACAGGGATAGAATACTATGGCTACACCTTC.